The clone carrying this T cell receptor beta chain has only one observation. The data belong to a study of blood T cell repertoires in COVID-19. The repertoire was sequenced with immunoSEQ multiplex PCR; TCRdb's copy has only in-frame clones and lacks some. The sample gives almost 400,000 clones, around 87% of which show up once; 2.3% is in the top ten. The germline V gene encodes CDR1 MNHEY and CDR2 SMNVEV (reference sequence). Trimming took off 5 bases at V and 4 bases at J, with 17 bases between the two ends. The CDR3 contains 16 residues. The sequenced sample was peripheral blood. The chain combines TRBV27 with TRBJ1-4; D is undetermined. This receptor was identified in a woman aged 55-69 years with COVID-19, enrolled during active disease. The CDR3 bases are TGTGCCAGCAGTCCCGCCCGAGGGCTGGTTAATGAAAAACTGTTTTTT. Encoded protein: CASSPARGLVNEKLFF.